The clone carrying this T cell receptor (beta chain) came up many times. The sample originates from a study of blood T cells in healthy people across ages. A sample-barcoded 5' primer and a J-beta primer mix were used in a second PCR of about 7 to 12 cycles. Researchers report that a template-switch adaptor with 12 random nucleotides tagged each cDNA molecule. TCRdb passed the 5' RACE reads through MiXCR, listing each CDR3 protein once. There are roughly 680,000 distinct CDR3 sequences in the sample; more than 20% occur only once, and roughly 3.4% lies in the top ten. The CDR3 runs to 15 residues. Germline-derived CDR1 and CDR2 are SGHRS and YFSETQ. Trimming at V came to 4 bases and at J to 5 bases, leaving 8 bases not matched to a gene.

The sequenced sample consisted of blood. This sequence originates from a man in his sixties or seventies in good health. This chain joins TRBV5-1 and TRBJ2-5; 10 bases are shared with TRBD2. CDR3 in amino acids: CASSAGLAEGETQYF. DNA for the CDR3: TGCGCCAGCAGCGCTGGACTAGCGGAAGGGGAGACCCAGTACTTC.